What follows are 20 T cell receptor beta chains derived from one specimen sequenced in a study of radiotherapy plus CTLA-4 blockade in lung cancer. Data came from immunoSEQ multiplex PCR; TCRdb stores just in-frame clones and leaves some out. This table holds 35,000 to 55,000 clones, 65% to 75% found once. The sample here was peripheral blood, taken from a patient treated with radiotherapy plus ipilimumab. The receptors come from a human donor with non-small cell lung cancer who had a partial response to radiotherapy plus ipilimumab.

The chain employs TRBV18 and TRBJ2-3; D perhaps matches TRBD1 (6 bases). Per germline, CDR1 KGHSH and CDR2 LQKENI. V was pared by 4 bases and J by 1 base, with 15 bases between. This CDR3 is 16 amino acids long. Here the CDR3 reads CASSLILDRRTDTQYF. CDR3 coding DNA: TGTGCCAGCTCACTCATCTTAGACAGGCGCACAGATACGCAGTATTTT.

The chain links TRBV4-3 to TRBJ1-2; TRBD1 aligns across 8 bases. V lost 2 bases to trimming and J lost 2 bases; unmatched junction nucleotides: 7. Germline V gene lookup returns CDR1 LGHNA and CDR2 YSLEER. This CDR3 contains 16 residues. This chain's CDR3 is CASSQLGRDRNYGYTF. Here the CDR3 DNA reads TGCGCCAGCAGCCAATTAGGGCGGGACAGGAACTATGGCTACACCTTC.

This clone was seen a handful of times. The CDR3 loop reads CASSSTGSYEQYF. As DNA, the CDR3 is TGTGCCAGCAGTTCAACAGGGTCCTACGAGCAGTACTTC. The V call is TRBV6-5, the J call TRBJ2-5; D may be TRBD1 (6 bases). TRBJ2-7 explains the end of the DNA better; the J call may be wrong. The CDR3 totals 13 residues. CDR1 MNHEY and CDR2 SVGAGI come from the germline V gene.

V usage is TRBV6-4 and J usage is TRBJ2-1; D is possibly TRBD2 (5 bases). This CDR3 is built from 12 residues. Germline V CDR1 and CDR2: MRHNA, SNTAGT. V was clipped by 0 bases and J by 13 bases, with 10 bases between them. The CDR3 sequence: CASSDSSGIQFF. CDR3 DNA sequence: TGTGCCAGCAGTGACTCCTCCGGGATCCAGTTCTTC.

This clone was found once. The rearrangement joins TRBV12-2 to TRBJ2-1; no DNA check was done on the table's D call, TRBD2. TRBV12-2 is labeled a pseudogene. The CDR3 runs 17 residues. CDR3 coding DNA: TGTGCAAGTCGCTTAGCCTCGTCTAGCGGCTGTCACAATGAGCAGTTCTTC. Protein sequence: CASRLASSSGCHNEQFF.

V gene TRBV10-3 combines with J gene TRBJ2-5, with 7 bases matching TRBD2. Germline trimming cut 2 bases from V and 2 bases from J; bases unmatched to any gene: 2. The CDR3 spans 14 residues. Germline V gene sequence: CDR1 ENHRY, CDR2 SYGVKD. The CDR3 here is CAISEGRGQETQYF. In nucleotides, the CDR3 is TGTGCCATCAGTGAGGGGCGGGGGCAAGAGACCCAGTACTTC.

The chain carries TRBV30 and TRBJ1-1, with 9 bases matching TRBD1. Germline CDR1 is GTSNPN and CDR2 is SVGIG (reference sequence). The CDR3 covers 16 residues. The V and J ends lost 4 bases and 3 bases, in that order; junction bases with no gene match: 12. The CDR3 region is CAWTGQGSSGDTEAFF. As DNA, the CDR3 is TGTGCCTGGACCGGACAGGGGAGTTCGGGGGACACTGAAGCTTTCTTT.

The V call is TRBV6-6, the J call TRBJ2-7; D not certain. With 0 bases removed from V and 6 bases from J, the gap between germline ends came to 9 bases. This CDR3 has 13 residues. Germline V CDR1 and CDR2: MNHNY, SVGAGI (reference sequence). Here the CDR3 reads CASSYSSRLEQYF. In nucleotides, the CDR3 is TGTGCCAGCAGTTACTCGTCGAGGCTCGAGCAGTACTTC.

This clone has more than one count but fewer than ten. The chain couples TRBV29-1 to TRBJ2-7, with D perhaps TRBD2 (6 bases). Germline V lookup: CDR1 SQVTM, CDR2 ANQGSEA. The CDR3 has 12 amino acids. The V end was cut by 7 bases, the J end by 7 bases, with 17 bases between. CDR3 in amino acids: CSAGRLGDEQYF. The CDR3 DNA reads TGCAGCGCCGGGCGACTAGGAGATGAGCAGTACTTC.

This clone was observed a few times. The rearrangement links TRBV6-1 to TRBJ1-1; the D is unclear. Germline CDR1 is MNHNS and CDR2 is SASEGT. V lost 7 bases to trimming and J lost 1 base, with 13 bases between them. The CDR3 sequence is 14 residues long. CDR3 sequence (DNA): TGTGCCAGCAAGGCCGTCCCGGGGAACACTGAAGCTTTCTTT. It is translated as CASKAVPGNTEAFF.

V is TRBV29-1 and J is TRBJ2-7; TRBD1 aligns across 8 bases. Trimming removed 4 bases from V and 4 bases from J; junction bases left unmatched: 6. This CDR3 comprises 13 residues. CDR1 is SQVTM and CDR2 is ANQGSEA in the germline V gene. The CDR3: CSVVGTGFYEQYF. The DNA for the CDR3 is TGCAGCGTTGTGGGGACAGGATTTTACGAGCAGTACTTC.

The V call is TRBV6-5, the J call TRBJ1-2, with 7 bases that match TRBD1. Trimming at V came to 5 bases and at J to 6 bases, leaving 6 bases not matched to a gene. The CDR3 extends over 13 amino acids. CDR1 and CDR2 from the germline V gene are MNHEY and SVGAGI. The CDR3 DNA reads TGTGCCAGCAGTCGGCAGGGGGTGAATGGCTACACCTTC. It translates to CASSRQGVNGYTF.

The chain carries TRBV7-9 and TRBJ1-1; D is possibly TRBD1 (5 bases). V gave up 3 bases and J gave up 4 bases, with 12 bases separating them. Germline loops: CDR1 SEHNR, CDR2 FQNEAQ (reference sequence). The CDR3 is made up of 14 amino acids. As DNA, the CDR3 is TGTGCCAGCAGCTTTACGGGGGGAACCACTGAAGCTTTCTTT. Protein product: CASSFTGGTTEAFF. Supplemented by reference TRBV7-9 and TRBJ1-1, the full variable domain reads DTGVSQNPRHKITKRGQNVTFRCDPISEHNRLYWYRQTLGQGPEFLTYFQNEAQLEKSRLLSDRFSAERPKGSFSTLEIQRTEQGDSAMYLCASSFTGGTTEAFFGQGTRLTVV.

The chain has TRBV6-5 and TRBJ2-7; weak D call: TRBD2 (5 bases). The CDR3 totals 14 residues. The germline V gene has CDR1 MNHEY and CDR2 SVGAGI. V lost 6 bases, J lost 7 bases, and 19 bases lay in between. The CDR3 here is CASSYPGYPGEQYF. The CDR3 DNA follows: TGTGCCAGCAGCTATCCGGGGTACCCTGGGGAGCAGTACTTC.

The chain links TRBV5-1 to TRBJ1-2; D remains unclear. V lost 2 bases, J lost 2 bases, and 7 bases lay in between. The germline V gene has CDR1 SGHRS and CDR2 YFSETQ. The CDR3 runs to 13 residues. The CDR3 sequence: CASSFGRNYGYTF. DNA of the CDR3: TGCGCCAGCAGCTTTGGGAGGAACTATGGCTACACCTTC.

The genes are TRBV7-2 and TRBJ1-3, with D perhaps matching TRBD1 (5 bases). In germline, CDR1 is SGHTA, CDR2 FQGNSA. CDR3 length equals 15 residues. Trimming cost V 5 bases and J 3 bases, with 14 bases left between them. The CDR3 sequence is CASSVQVAFGNTIYF. CDR3 in DNA: TGTGCCAGCAGCGTACAGGTAGCTTTTGGAAACACCATATATTTT.

This chain connects TRBV18 to TRBJ2-1; 7 bases agree with TRBD2. This CDR3 comprises 17 residues. Per germline, CDR1 KGHSH and CDR2 LQKENI. V lost 6 bases to trimming and J lost 5 bases; unmatched junction nucleotides: 16. The CDR3 protein is CASSPPKGGGFDNEQFF. CDR3 nucleotide sequence: TGTGCCAGCTCGCCCCCCAAGGGCGGGGGTTTTGACAATGAGCAGTTCTTC. Variable domain in full (rest from reference TRBV18 and TRBJ2-1): NAGVMQNPRHLVRRRGQEARLRCSPMKGHSHVYWYRQLPEEGLKFMVYLQKENIIDESGMPKERFSAEFPKEGPSILRIQQVVRGDSAAYFCASSPPKGGGFDNEQFFGPGTRLTVL.

In this sample, this clone turned up a few times. V is TRBV12-5 and J is TRBJ2-3; D is ambiguous. V lost 2 bases and J 4 bases, leaving 4 bases between the germline ends. Germline V lookup: CDR1 LGHNT, CDR2 FRNRAP. The CDR3 length is 12 residues. CDR3 bases: TGTGCTAGTGGTTTGTCCGCAGATACGCAGTATTTT. Its protein is CASGLSADTQYF. Supplemented by reference TRBV12-5 and TRBJ2-3, the full variable domain reads DARVTQTPRHKVTEMGQEVTMRCQPILGHNTVFWYRQTMMQGLELLAYFRNRAPLDDSGMPKDRFSAEMPDATLATLKIQPSEPRDSAVYFCASGLSADTQYFGPGTRLTVL.

V gene TRBV5-1 combines with J gene TRBJ1-1; D not resolved. The V gene lost 4 bases and the J gene lost 3 bases, with 16 bases spanning the gap. The CDR3 contains 15 residues. Germline-derived CDR1 and CDR2 are SGHRS and YFSETQ. The CDR3, as DNA: TGCGCCAGCAGCCCCTTTAGCCGGTGGGACACTGAAGCTTTCTTT. Amino acids: CASSPFSRWDTEAFF.

V and J are TRBV5-8 and TRBJ2-7; possibly TRBD1 for D (6 bases). CDR1 is SGHTS, CDR2 YDEGEE, per germline. Trimming shortened V by 9 bases and J by 5 bases, and 21 bases separated the two germline ends. The CDR3 is 14 amino acids. The CDR3 DNA reads TGTGCCATCTCTCACTTACAGGGTAATAACGAGCAGTACTTC. Translating gives CAISHLQGNNEQYF.